These T cell receptor beta chains were read from a single sample in a study of naive and memory T cell subsets. One entry per CDR3 protein, called by TCRdb with MiXCR from the UMI-ligation and nested PCR reads. In the table there are 150,000 or so distinct CDR3 sequences, roughly 22% of which are singletons. Sample: naive CD4+ T cells from blood. These receptors came from a human donor in good health. Both conserved end residues are part of each CDR3. Fields, in order: V gene, J gene, CDR3 protein.

V gene: TRBV20-1; J gene: TRBJ2-3; CDR3 protein: CSARREGLTDTQYF
V gene: TRBV5-1; J gene: TRBJ2-4; CDR3 protein: CASSSGQYDIQYF
V gene: TRBV7-9; J gene: TRBJ2-7; CDR3 protein: CASSLLGSQVAYEQYF
V gene: TRBV19; J gene: TRBJ2-2; CDR3 protein: CASIPQGRTGELFF
V gene: TRBV7-2; J gene: TRBJ2-7; CDR3 protein: CASSRGGGAYEQYF
V gene: TRBV20-1; J gene: TRBJ2-2; CDR3 protein: CSARAGANTGELFF
V gene: TRBV20-1; J gene: TRBJ1-5; CDR3 protein: CSAREETYQPQHF
V gene: TRBV7-8; J gene: TRBJ2-7; CDR3 protein: CASSLVREYEQYF
V gene: TRBV7-2; J gene: TRBJ2-5; CDR3 protein: CASSLAGLGETQYF
V gene: TRBV20-1; J gene: TRBJ2-7; CDR3 protein: CSAPTPNYEQYF
V gene: TRBV5-1; J gene: TRBJ2-1; CDR3 protein: CASSLTSGIRSEQFF
V gene: TRBV29-1; J gene: TRBJ2-1; CDR3 protein: CSGSDYNEQFF
V gene: TRBV12-3/TRBV12-4; J gene: TRBJ1-5; CDR3 protein: CASSRLGRAGNQPQHF
V gene: TRBV5-1; J gene: TRBJ2-5; CDR3 protein: CASRKGQITQETQYF
V gene: TRBV18; J gene: TRBJ1-5; CDR3 protein: CASSQADRWINQPQHF
V gene: TRBV27; J gene: TRBJ1-1; CDR3 protein: CASSPLDRPFGYEAFF
V gene: TRBV7-2; J gene: TRBJ2-7; CDR3 protein: CASSPNIYEQYF
V gene: TRBV5-6; J gene: TRBJ2-1; CDR3 protein: CASRADLLEQFF
V gene: TRBV7-3; J gene: TRBJ2-7; CDR3 protein: CASSPAGTYEQYF
V gene: TRBV4-1; J gene: TRBJ2-1; CDR3 protein: CASSHLTGRGWEQFF
V gene: TRBV5-1; J gene: TRBJ2-6; CDR3 protein: CASSLAAPLVLSGANVLTF
V gene: TRBV3-1; J gene: TRBJ2-2; CDR3 protein: CASSQSSSGNTGELFF
V gene: TRBV20-1; J gene: TRBJ1-3; CDR3 protein: CSARIASIGNTIYF
V gene: TRBV28; J gene: TRBJ2-7; CDR3 protein: CASSPHVRSYEQYF
V gene: TRBV7-2; J gene: TRBJ1-2; CDR3 protein: CASSSIGIPNYGYTF
V gene: TRBV5-4; J gene: TRBJ2-7; CDR3 protein: CASSSRDNSYEQYF
V gene: TRBV30; J gene: TRBJ2-3; CDR3 protein: CAWSQALRTDTQYF
V gene: TRBV6-5; J gene: TRBJ1-1; CDR3 protein: CASSYSNRANTEAFF
V gene: TRBV12-3/TRBV12-4; J gene: TRBJ2-5; CDR3 protein: CASRIGLAGSETQYF
V gene: TRBV12-3/TRBV12-4; J gene: TRBJ1-5; CDR3 protein: CASSLSGDNQPQHF
V gene: TRBV30; J gene: TRBJ2-3; CDR3 protein: CAWKTRRGTSGLDTQYF
V gene: TRBV12-3/TRBV12-4; J gene: TRBJ2-5; CDR3 protein: CASSLRGLVTETQYF
V gene: TRBV7-9; J gene: TRBJ1-2; CDR3 protein: CASSLPEWRQRNYGYTF
V gene: TRBV20-1; J gene: TRBJ2-7; CDR3 protein: CSARVGSYEQYF
V gene: TRBV18; J gene: TRBJ1-1; CDR3 protein: CASSQTGANTEAFF